Reported below is one T cell receptor (beta chain). Its antigen remains unidentified. The data are from a study of CD8 T cells in ankylosing spondylitis. General study findings and limits: Before this, some motif variants had been reported in reactive arthritis synovial fluid and blood. It appeared that ankylosing spondylitis blood was characterized by a TCR beta motif of several highly homologous variants. A CD8+ phenotype characterized the disease-linked clones, which were relatively rare in peripheral blood.

With V trimmed by 4 bases and J by 2 bases, 6 bases remained unmatched. Germline CDR1 MRHNA, CDR2 SNTAGT. This CDR3 has 15 residues. TCRdb fed the 5' RACE reads into MiXCR, producing one record per CDR3 protein. The sample holds approximately 150,000 distinct CDR3 sequences, around 43% seen once. The clonotype comes from a male donor with ankylosing spondylitis. The specimen was synovial fluid, either unsorted or a sorted T cell fraction (not recorded which). The chain links TRBV6-4 to TRBJ2-3; 7 positions agree with TRBD2. The CDR3 is CASSVAGDDTDTQYF. CDR3 nucleotides: TGTGCCAGCAGTGTTGCGGGGGACGACACAGATACGCAGTATTTT.